Reported below is one T cell receptor (beta chain). What it recognizes is unknown. The data belong to a study of beta chain features in type 1 diabetes. The overall study: In age, gender and cell yields, patients were similar to healthy donors.

Broader study findings: More deletions and fewer insertions at VDJ junctions were seen in type 1 diabetes patients. The influence of HLA type on TCRB rearrangement stayed undetermined. Moderate yet significant TCRB CDR3 shortening was seen in Type 1 diabetes patients in all four CD4+ subsets. Relative to healthy donors, patients appeared to have naive, central memory and Treg TCRB repertoires that were more similar.

Germline CDR1 is LNHNV and CDR2 is YYDKDF (reference sequence). The CDR3 covers 15 residues. V was pared by 2 bases and J by 6 bases, with 16 bases between. Of the isolated RNA, all was reverse transcribed, and so the sequenced material was expressed TCRB transcripts. Assay: immunoSEQ multiplex PCR; the TCRdb copy retains only in-frame clones and omits some. The sample yields about 260,000 clones, approximately 20% seen once. The sequenced material came from naive CD4+ T cells from blood. This receptor was obtained from a woman between 40 and 55 years old with type 1 diabetes. The V and J genes are TRBV15 and TRBJ1-2, with D hard to call. CDR3 loop: CATSRPSGRRDGYTF. CDR3 nucleotide sequence: TGTGCCACCAGCAGACCCTCTGGGCGGCGGGATGGCTACACCTTC.